This TCR beta chain was captured in a study of T-cell memory formation after mild COVID-19 (TCRdb year 2021). In terms of the full investigation: TCR sequence clusters from the two donors were largely donor specific. T-cell clones expanding and contracting after mild COVID-19 in two donors were tracked by longitudinal TCRalpha and TCRbeta repertoire sequencing. Two young, previously healthy adult volunteers, one female and one male, were included in the cohort.

Here V drops 6 bases and J drops 4 bases, and the junction holds 22 bases not matched to any gene. The CDR3, cysteine through phenylalanine, is 22 amino acids long. Of all the DNA, just the CDR3 is kept, 66 bases in frame from base 1. To note about this clonotype: What antigen it recognizes has not been identified. No much larger clone is present one base from it, and per-base qualities are unavailable.

The data were produced on an Illumina NovaSeq 6000. cDNA libraries for TCRalpha and TCRbeta were prepared by 5'RACE using constant-segment primers, with sample barcodes and unique molecular identifiers added. RNA was extracted from every sample with Trizol reagent. Libraries were amplified in two PCR steps, with a second sample barcode and Illumina TruSeq adapters added in the second step. Sequencing of the libraries was done on an Illumina NovaSeq, producing 2 x 150 bp paired-end reads. As for the original processing: Reads were demultiplexed and collapsed into UMI-guided consensus sequences with migec v1.2.7. With mixcr v2.1.11, UMI consensuses were aligned to TRA and TRB V and J templates and assembled into clonotypes. Expanded or contracted clonotypes were those called significant by both edgeR and NoisET, with noise models trained on biological replicates. edgeR calls used a false discovery rate-adjusted p below 0.01 and a log2 fold-change threshold of 1. PCA with hierarchical clustering of max-normalized trajectories of the 1000 most abundant clonotypes was used as exploratory dynamics analysis. Each responding clone was given a CD4 or CD8 phenotype based on the CD4+ and CD8+ repertoires, which had been sequenced separately. The public sequencing data were trimmed at Q25 with fastp and processed into clonotypes with MiXCR by TCRdb, which kept only in-frame beta chains. Entries are consolidated by CDR3 protein sequence, retaining the most common genes and DNA. TCRdb, not the authors, supplied the V and J calls. The sample table holds under 70,000 distinct CDR3 sequences, of which about 9.4% were seen once. The ten largest clones take up less than 1.5% of the sample.

Ficoll-Paque density gradient centrifugation was used to isolate PBMCs. Study-wide conclusions, independent of this receptor: Clones contracting from day 15 to 85 had balanced CD4/CD8 phenotypes, while a second wave expanding from day 15 to 37 was biased towards CD4+. Some responding clones were detected in pre-infection memory, which suggested that pre-existing cross-reactive memory T cells had joined the SARS-CoV-2 response. SARS-CoV-2 specificity was not confirmed for the second-wave clones peaking on day 37. The study included only a couple of mild cases, and larger cohorts that include severe cases with pre-infection samples were judged to be necessary. Contracting CD4+ clones turned up mainly in the CM and EM memory subsets, whereas EMRA was where CD8+ clones were enriched.

The TCR comes from a man between 18 and 29 years old who had mild COVID-19 (a few samples of this study predate the infection). The sample titles of this study are shuffled in the database, so cell type and time point are left out; the donor was told from shared clones. The sample comprised PBMCs or a T cell subset sorted from them (not recorded which). The sequence is built from TRBV12-3 or TRBV12-4 and TRBJ2-1, with TRBD2 identical over 15 junction bases. At the DNA level, the sequence is TGTGCCAGCAGAAGCAGGACTAGCGGGGGGGCCGTTGGTCCCACATGGTACAATGAGCAGTTCTTC. Its coded protein is CASRSRTSGGAVGPTWYNEQFF.